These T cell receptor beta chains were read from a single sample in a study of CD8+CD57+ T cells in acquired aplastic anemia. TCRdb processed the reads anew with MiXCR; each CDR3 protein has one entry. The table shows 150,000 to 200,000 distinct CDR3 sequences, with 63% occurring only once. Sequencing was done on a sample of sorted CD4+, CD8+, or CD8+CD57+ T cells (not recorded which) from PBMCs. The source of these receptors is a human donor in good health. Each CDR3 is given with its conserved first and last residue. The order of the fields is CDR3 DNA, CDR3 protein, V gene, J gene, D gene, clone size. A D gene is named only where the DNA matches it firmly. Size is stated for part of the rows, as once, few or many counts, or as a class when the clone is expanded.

CDR3nt: TGCGCCAGCAGCTTGGAGGCAGCCAACACTGAAGCTTTCTTT
CDR3aa: CASSLEAANTEAFF
v_gene: TRBV5-1
j_gene: TRBJ1-1
d_gene: -
abundance: many

CDR3nt: TGTGCCACCAGCAGAGAGGGGTCCAGCGGACTAGCCGAGCAGTACTTC
CDR3aa: CATSREGSSGLAEQYF
v_gene: TRBV15
j_gene: TRBJ2-7
d_gene: TRBD2
abundance: -

CDR3nt: TGTGCCACCAGTGATGAAGGGGCCACAGATACGCAGTATTTT
CDR3aa: CATSDEGATDTQYF
v_gene: TRBV24-1
j_gene: TRBJ2-3
d_gene: -
abundance: few

CDR3nt: TGCGCCAGCAGGGGCTTAGGCCGGTGGGAGCAGTACTTC
CDR3aa: CASRGLGRWEQYF
v_gene: TRBV10-2
j_gene: TRBJ2-7
d_gene: -
abundance: -

CDR3nt: TGTGCCACCAGTGAGATCGACAGGGCCGGGGAAAAACTGTTTTTT
CDR3aa: CATSEIDRAGEKLFF
v_gene: TRBV24-1
j_gene: TRBJ1-4
d_gene: TRBD1
abundance: -

CDR3nt: TGTGCCAGCAGCTTAGTAGTAGACTCCTACAATGAGCAGTTCTTC
CDR3aa: CASSLVVDSYNEQFF
v_gene: TRBV7-6
j_gene: TRBJ2-1
d_gene: -
abundance: -

CDR3nt: TGCAGTGCTAGACCCCATAGGAACGCCTCCTACGAGCAGTACTTC
CDR3aa: CSARPHRNASYEQYF
v_gene: TRBV20-1
j_gene: TRBJ2-7
d_gene: -
abundance: -

CDR3nt: TGCGCCAGCAGCCAAGGGACCGGGGGAGAGACCCAGTACTTC
CDR3aa: CASSQGTGGETQYF
v_gene: TRBV10-2
j_gene: TRBJ2-5
d_gene: -
abundance: -

CDR3nt: TGCAGTGCTAGAGATGGTGGGGAAGGCAATGAGCAGTTCTTC
CDR3aa: CSARDGGEGNEQFF
v_gene: TRBV20-1
j_gene: TRBJ2-1
d_gene: -
abundance: -

CDR3nt: TGTGCCAGCAGCTTAGATAATCGGGGTCTCATCACAGATACGCAGTATTTT
CDR3aa: CASSLDNRGLITDTQYF
v_gene: TRBV11-2
j_gene: TRBJ2-3
d_gene: -
abundance: -

CDR3nt: TGTGCCAGCAGCTTAGGAGGGATGGGGAAGGATTCACCCCTCCACTTT
CDR3aa: CASSLGGMGKDSPLHF
v_gene: TRBV11-2
j_gene: TRBJ1-6
d_gene: -
abundance: -

CDR3nt: TGTGCCAGCAGCTTGGGGGTAGGGGCAGGCTACAATGAGCAGTACTTC
CDR3aa: CASSLGVGAGYNEQYF
v_gene: TRBV5-6
j_gene: TRBJ2-7
d_gene: -
abundance: few

CDR3nt: TGTGCCAGCAGTTCGACAGCCAACTATGGCTACACCTTC
CDR3aa: CASSSTANYGYTF
v_gene: TRBV6-5
j_gene: TRBJ1-2
d_gene: -
abundance: many

CDR3nt: TGTGCCAGCAGCCCATTCGTGTCCCGGGGTGCGCAGTATTTT
CDR3aa: CASSPFVSRGAQYF
v_gene: TRBV14
j_gene: TRBJ2-3
d_gene: -
abundance: -

CDR3nt: TGCGCCAGCGGGGGGGGGACAACGACCTACAATGAGCAGTTCTTC
CDR3aa: CASGGGTTTYNEQFF
v_gene: TRBV5-1
j_gene: TRBJ2-1
d_gene: -
abundance: -

CDR3nt: TGTGCCAGTAGTATAGCGGGGGGCCAATTCTACGAGCAGTACTTC
CDR3aa: CASSIAGGQFYEQYF
v_gene: TRBV19
j_gene: TRBJ2-7
d_gene: -
abundance: -

CDR3nt: TGTGCCAGCACCTCCGGGTGGGCCCTAAATCAGCCCCAGCATTTT
CDR3aa: CASTSGWALNQPQHF
v_gene: TRBV2
j_gene: TRBJ1-5
d_gene: -
abundance: many

CDR3nt: TGCAGTGCTAGTGACAGGGACTATGGCTACACCTTC
CDR3aa: CSASDRDYGYTF
v_gene: TRBV20-1
j_gene: TRBJ1-2
d_gene: TRBD1
abundance: -

CDR3nt: TGTGCCAGCAGCTTAACGGGTCAGCCCCAGCATTTT
CDR3aa: CASSLTGQPQHF
v_gene: TRBV7-9
j_gene: TRBJ1-5
d_gene: -
abundance: once

CDR3nt: TGTGCCAGCAGCCCCGGGACAGGGACAAACTATGGCTACACCTTC
CDR3aa: CASSPGTGTNYGYTF
v_gene: TRBV13
j_gene: TRBJ1-2
d_gene: TRBD1
abundance: many

CDR3nt: TGTGCCAGTAGTGTGGGGACAGTGAACACTGAAGCTTTCTTT
CDR3aa: CASSVGTVNTEAFF
v_gene: TRBV19
j_gene: TRBJ1-1
d_gene: TRBD1
abundance: -

CDR3nt: TGTGCCAGAACTCTTAGCGGGAGCTACAATGAGCAGTTCTTC
CDR3aa: CARTLSGSYNEQFF
v_gene: TRBV24-1
j_gene: TRBJ2-1
d_gene: TRBD2
abundance: -

CDR3nt: TGTGCTAGTGGTTTGGTACTAGGTGGGAAAGCCTACGAGCAGTACTTC
CDR3aa: CASGLVLGGKAYEQYF
v_gene: TRBV12-5
j_gene: TRBJ2-7
d_gene: -
abundance: -

CDR3nt: TGTGCCAGCAGTGAAAACACCGGGACTAGCGCCTACGAGCAGTACTTC
CDR3aa: CASSENTGTSAYEQYF
v_gene: TRBV2
j_gene: TRBJ2-7
d_gene: TRBD2
abundance: many

CDR3nt: TGCAGTGTGGACGCGCTGAAGGCTACGGAGCAGTACTTC
CDR3aa: CSVDALKATEQYF
v_gene: TRBV20-1
j_gene: TRBJ2-7
d_gene: -
abundance: many

CDR3nt: TGTGCCAGCAGCGGAATTGAGACCCAGTACTTC
CDR3aa: CASSGIETQYF
v_gene: TRBV6-6
j_gene: TRBJ2-5
d_gene: -
abundance: many

CDR3nt: TGCGCCAGCAGCTTGGTCACGGGTCCTAATTCACCCCTCCACTTT
CDR3aa: CASSLVTGPNSPLHF
v_gene: TRBV5-1
j_gene: TRBJ1-6
d_gene: -
abundance: -

CDR3nt: TGTGCCAGCAGTTTCAGGGGCTATAATTCACCCCTCCACTTT
CDR3aa: CASSFRGYNSPLHF
v_gene: TRBV27
j_gene: TRBJ1-6
d_gene: -
abundance: many

CDR3nt: TGCGCCACGGCTGGGGGTATGAACACTGAAGCTTTCTTT
CDR3aa: CATAGGMNTEAFF
v_gene: TRBV5-1
j_gene: TRBJ1-1
d_gene: -
abundance: -

CDR3nt: TGTGCCAGCAGCTCTTTACTTACCGGGACGTACACAGATACGCAGTATTTT
CDR3aa: CASSSLLTGTYTDTQYF
v_gene: TRBV7-9
j_gene: TRBJ2-3
d_gene: -
abundance: -

CDR3nt: TGTGCCAGCAGTTACGATCCAGGGACGATGACCCAGTACTTC
CDR3aa: CASSYDPGTMTQYF
v_gene: TRBV6-6
j_gene: TRBJ2-5
d_gene: -
abundance: -

CDR3nt: TGCGCCAGCAGCACTCCGGGACAGCGTGTCGGCTATGGCTACACCTTC
CDR3aa: CASSTPGQRVGYGYTF
v_gene: TRBV4-1
j_gene: TRBJ1-2
d_gene: TRBD1
abundance: -

CDR3nt: TGTGCCACCAGCAATGTGGGCTGGGAGACCCAGTACTTC
CDR3aa: CATSNVGWETQYF
v_gene: TRBV15
j_gene: TRBJ2-5
d_gene: -
abundance: -

CDR3nt: TGCGCCAGCAGCTTCGGGTTTACGCAGTATTTT
CDR3aa: CASSFGFTQYF
v_gene: TRBV5-1
j_gene: TRBJ2-3
d_gene: -
abundance: many

CDR3nt: TGCAGTGGCCAGCGCGACGAGCAGTACTTC
CDR3aa: CSGQRDEQYF
v_gene: TRBV20-1
j_gene: TRBJ2-7
d_gene: -
abundance: -

CDR3nt: TGTGCCAGTAGTATAGTGTTGGTCAACTATGGCTACACCTTC
CDR3aa: CASSIVLVNYGYTF
v_gene: TRBV19
j_gene: TRBJ1-2
d_gene: -
abundance: many

CDR3nt: TGTGCCAGCAGTGCATTGGGGGACGCTGAAGCTTTCTTT
CDR3aa: CASSALGDAEAFF
v_gene: TRBV2
j_gene: TRBJ1-1
d_gene: -
abundance: -

CDR3nt: TGTGCCAGCTCACCATGGGGTATGAACACTGAAGCTTTCTTT
CDR3aa: CASSPWGMNTEAFF
v_gene: TRBV18
j_gene: TRBJ1-1
d_gene: -
abundance: -

CDR3nt: TGTGCCAGCAGTTTAGCGTTCCTCACTAGCGGGGGGGCAGATACGCAGTATTTT
CDR3aa: CASSLAFLTSGGADTQYF
v_gene: TRBV12-3/TRBV12-4
j_gene: TRBJ2-3
d_gene: TRBD2
abundance: -

CDR3nt: TGTGCCATCAGTGAAACACGAACGGGACAGGGTGCTAATGAGCAGTTCTTC
CDR3aa: CAISETRTGQGANEQFF
v_gene: TRBV10-3
j_gene: TRBJ2-1
d_gene: TRBD1
abundance: -

CDR3nt: TGCAGCGTTGAAGATGGGGGAGGCTACACCTTC
CDR3aa: CSVEDGGGYTF
v_gene: TRBV29-1
j_gene: TRBJ1-2
d_gene: -
abundance: -

CDR3nt: TGTGCCAGCAGTGAGCGAGGGACCGGGTACGAGCAGTACTTC
CDR3aa: CASSERGTGYEQYF
v_gene: TRBV2
j_gene: TRBJ2-7
d_gene: -
abundance: -

CDR3nt: TGTGCCTGGAACGGGCACAATGAGCAGTTCTTC
CDR3aa: CAWNGHNEQFF
v_gene: TRBV30
j_gene: TRBJ2-1
d_gene: -
abundance: -

CDR3nt: TGTGCCAGCAGCGTAGGAGGACAGGGGCTCTACAATGAGCAGTTCTTC
CDR3aa: CASSVGGQGLYNEQFF
v_gene: TRBV25-1
j_gene: TRBJ2-1
d_gene: TRBD1
abundance: -

CDR3nt: TGTGCCAGCAGCTTAAAGCAGGGCACTAATGAAAAACTGTTTTTT
CDR3aa: CASSLKQGTNEKLFF
v_gene: TRBV7-9
j_gene: TRBJ1-4
d_gene: -
abundance: -

CDR3nt: TGTGCCAGCAGTGAACGGGCCTATCTAGAAAAACTGTTTTTT
CDR3aa: CASSERAYLEKLFF
v_gene: TRBV2
j_gene: TRBJ1-4
d_gene: -
abundance: -

CDR3nt: TGTGCCACCAGCAGAGACAGGGTCCACACTGAAGCTTTCTTT
CDR3aa: CATSRDRVHTEAFF
v_gene: TRBV15
j_gene: TRBJ1-1
d_gene: -
abundance: -

CDR3nt: TGTGCCAGCAGTGGGGACGCGGGTACTAGGCAGTTCTTC
CDR3aa: CASSGDAGTRQFF
v_gene: TRBV6-4
j_gene: TRBJ2-1
d_gene: -
abundance: many

CDR3nt: TGTGCCAGCAGCCAAGCGGTAGCGGGAGGTGGAACCGGGGAGCTGTTTTTT
CDR3aa: CASSQAVAGGGTGELFF
v_gene: TRBV4-2
j_gene: TRBJ2-2
d_gene: TRBD2
abundance: many

CDR3nt: TGCAGTGCTCTAGGCCCTGAGGATGAAAAACTGTTTTTT
CDR3aa: CSALGPEDEKLFF
v_gene: TRBV20-1
j_gene: TRBJ1-4
d_gene: -
abundance: many

CDR3nt: TGCAGCGTTGAAGGACAGTTTAACACTGAAGCTTTCTTT
CDR3aa: CSVEGQFNTEAFF
v_gene: TRBV29-1
j_gene: TRBJ1-1
d_gene: -
abundance: once

CDR3nt: TGTGCCAGCAGCTTGGGGTGGGGTGGCATTCAGTACTTC
CDR3aa: CASSLGWGGIQYF
v_gene: TRBV7-9
j_gene: TRBJ2-4
d_gene: -
abundance: many

CDR3nt: TGTGCCAGCAGCTACGGACAGGGGGAAACCCAGTACTTC
CDR3aa: CASSYGQGETQYF
v_gene: TRBV7-9
j_gene: TRBJ2-5
d_gene: TRBD1
abundance: -

CDR3nt: TGTGCCAGCAGGAGAAAGGACAGGTACGAGCAGTACTTC
CDR3aa: CASRRKDRYEQYF
v_gene: TRBV14
j_gene: TRBJ2-7
d_gene: TRBD1
abundance: -